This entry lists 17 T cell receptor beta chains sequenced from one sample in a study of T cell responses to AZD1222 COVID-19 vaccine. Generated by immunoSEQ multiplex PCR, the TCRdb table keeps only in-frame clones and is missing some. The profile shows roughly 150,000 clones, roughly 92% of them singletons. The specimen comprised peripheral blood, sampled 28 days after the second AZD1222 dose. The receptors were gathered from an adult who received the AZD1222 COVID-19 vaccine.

The CDR3 DNA follows: TGTGCCTGGAGTGAGAGCTATGGCTACACCTTC. Its translation is CAWSESYGYTF. V usage is TRBV30 and J usage is TRBJ1-2; no reliable D call. Germline V CDR1 and CDR2: GTSNPN, SVGIG (reference sequence). V lost 1 base to trimming and J lost 4 bases, with 4 bases between them. CDR3 length: 11 residues.

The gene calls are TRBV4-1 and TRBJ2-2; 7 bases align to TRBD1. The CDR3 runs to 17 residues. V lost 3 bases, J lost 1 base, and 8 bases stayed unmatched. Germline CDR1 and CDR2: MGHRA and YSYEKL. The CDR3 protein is CASSHPRGQLNTGELFF. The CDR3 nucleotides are TGCGCCAGCAGCCACCCCCGGGGACAGCTGAACACCGGGGAGCTGTTTTTT.

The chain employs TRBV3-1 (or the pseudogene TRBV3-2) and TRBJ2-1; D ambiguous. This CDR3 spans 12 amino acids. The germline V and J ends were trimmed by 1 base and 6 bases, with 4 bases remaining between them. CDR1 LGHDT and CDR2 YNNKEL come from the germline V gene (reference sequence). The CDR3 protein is CASSQGLNEQFF. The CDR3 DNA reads TGTGCCAGCAGCCAAGGACTCAATGAGCAGTTCTTC.

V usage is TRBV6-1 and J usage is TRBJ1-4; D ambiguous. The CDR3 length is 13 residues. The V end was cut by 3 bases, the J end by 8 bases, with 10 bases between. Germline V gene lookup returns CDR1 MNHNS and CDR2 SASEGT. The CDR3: CASSETTWEKLFF. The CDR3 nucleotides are TGTGCCAGCAGTGAGACCACATGGGAAAAACTGTTTTTT.

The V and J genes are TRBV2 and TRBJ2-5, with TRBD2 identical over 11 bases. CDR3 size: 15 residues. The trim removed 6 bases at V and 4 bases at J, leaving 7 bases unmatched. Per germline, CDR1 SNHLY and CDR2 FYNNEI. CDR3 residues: CASRGGLAVRETQYF. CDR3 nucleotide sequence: TGTGCCAGCAGGGGGGGACTAGCGGTTCGAGAGACCCAGTACTTC.

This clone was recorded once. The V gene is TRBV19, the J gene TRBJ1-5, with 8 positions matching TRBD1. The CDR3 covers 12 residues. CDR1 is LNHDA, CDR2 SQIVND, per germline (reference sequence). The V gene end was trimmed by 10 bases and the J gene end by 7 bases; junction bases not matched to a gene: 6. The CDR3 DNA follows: TGTGCCACTGGACAGGGTAGACAGCCCCAGCATTTT. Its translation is CATGQGRQPQHF.

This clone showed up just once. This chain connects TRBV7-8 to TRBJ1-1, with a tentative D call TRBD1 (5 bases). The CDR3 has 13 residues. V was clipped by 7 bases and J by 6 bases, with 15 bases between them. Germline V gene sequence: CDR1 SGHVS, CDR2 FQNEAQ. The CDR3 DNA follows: TGTGCCAGCAAGAGCAGGGCGGGAGCTGAAGCTTTCTTT. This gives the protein CASKSRAGAEAFF.

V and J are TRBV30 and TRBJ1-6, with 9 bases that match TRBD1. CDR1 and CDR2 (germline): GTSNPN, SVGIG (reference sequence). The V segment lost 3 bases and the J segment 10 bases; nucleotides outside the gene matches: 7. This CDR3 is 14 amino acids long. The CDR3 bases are TGTGCCTGGAGCAGGGGGACAGGGTACTCACCCCTCCACTTT. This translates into CAWSRGTGYSPLHF.

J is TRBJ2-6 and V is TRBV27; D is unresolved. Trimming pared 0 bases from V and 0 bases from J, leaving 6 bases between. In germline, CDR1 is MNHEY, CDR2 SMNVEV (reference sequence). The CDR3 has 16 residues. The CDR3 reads CASSLSRFSGANVLTF. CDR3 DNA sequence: TGTGCCAGCAGTTTATCGAGGTTCTCTGGGGCCAACGTCCTGACTTTC.

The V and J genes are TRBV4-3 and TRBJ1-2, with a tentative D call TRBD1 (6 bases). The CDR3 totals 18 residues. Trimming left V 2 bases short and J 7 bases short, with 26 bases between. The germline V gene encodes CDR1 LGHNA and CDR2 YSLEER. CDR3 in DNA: TGCGCCAGCAGCCAAACAAAGACGGGGGATGGGGGCGGATTTGGCTACACCTTC. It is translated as CASSQTKTGDGGGFGYTF.

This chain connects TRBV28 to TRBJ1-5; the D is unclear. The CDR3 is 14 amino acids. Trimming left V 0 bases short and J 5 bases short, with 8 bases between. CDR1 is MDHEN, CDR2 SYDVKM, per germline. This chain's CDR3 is CASSLWGSHQPQHF. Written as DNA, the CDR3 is TGTGCCAGCAGTTTATGGGGGTCTCATCAGCCCCAGCATTTT.

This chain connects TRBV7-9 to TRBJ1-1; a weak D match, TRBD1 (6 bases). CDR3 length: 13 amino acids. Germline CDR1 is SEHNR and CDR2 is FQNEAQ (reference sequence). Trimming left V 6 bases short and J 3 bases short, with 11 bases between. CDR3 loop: CASSQGRDTEAFF. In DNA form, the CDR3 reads TGTGCCAGCAGTCAGGGGCGGGACACTGAAGCTTTCTTT.

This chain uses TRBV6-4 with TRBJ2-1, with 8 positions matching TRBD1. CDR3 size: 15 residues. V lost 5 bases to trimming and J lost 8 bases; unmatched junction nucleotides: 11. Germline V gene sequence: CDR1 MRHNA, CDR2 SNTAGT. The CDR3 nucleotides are TGTGCCAGCAGTATGCTCGGACAGGGTGCCGATGAGCAGTTCTTC. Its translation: CASSMLGQGADEQFF.

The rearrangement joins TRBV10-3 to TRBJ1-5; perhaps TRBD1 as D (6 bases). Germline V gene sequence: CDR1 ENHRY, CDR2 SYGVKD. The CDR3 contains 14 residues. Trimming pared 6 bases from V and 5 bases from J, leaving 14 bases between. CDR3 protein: CAISITNRDQPQHF. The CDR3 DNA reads TGTGCCATCAGCATAACAAACAGGGATCAGCCCCAGCATTTT.

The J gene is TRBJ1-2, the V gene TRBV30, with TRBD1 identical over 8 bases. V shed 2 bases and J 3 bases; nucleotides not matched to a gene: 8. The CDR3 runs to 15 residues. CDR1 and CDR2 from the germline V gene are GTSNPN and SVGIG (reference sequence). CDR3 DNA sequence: TGTGCCTGGAGTATCCGGGACAGGTTATACTATGGCTACACCTTC. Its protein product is CAWSIRDRLYYGYTF.

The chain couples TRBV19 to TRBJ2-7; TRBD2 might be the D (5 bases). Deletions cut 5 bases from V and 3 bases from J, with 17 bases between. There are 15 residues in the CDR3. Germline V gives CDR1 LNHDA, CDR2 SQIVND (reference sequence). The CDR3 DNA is TGTGCCAGTAGTCTTACCCTTGAGGGCTTCTACGAGCAGTACGTC. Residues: CASSLTLEGFYEQYV.

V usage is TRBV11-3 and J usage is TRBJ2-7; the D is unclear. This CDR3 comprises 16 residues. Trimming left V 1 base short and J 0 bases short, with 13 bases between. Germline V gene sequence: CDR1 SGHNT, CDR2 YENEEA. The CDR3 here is CASSLGYGPDSYEQYF. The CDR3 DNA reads TGTGCCAGCAGCTTAGGCTATGGACCAGACTCCTACGAGCAGTACTTC.